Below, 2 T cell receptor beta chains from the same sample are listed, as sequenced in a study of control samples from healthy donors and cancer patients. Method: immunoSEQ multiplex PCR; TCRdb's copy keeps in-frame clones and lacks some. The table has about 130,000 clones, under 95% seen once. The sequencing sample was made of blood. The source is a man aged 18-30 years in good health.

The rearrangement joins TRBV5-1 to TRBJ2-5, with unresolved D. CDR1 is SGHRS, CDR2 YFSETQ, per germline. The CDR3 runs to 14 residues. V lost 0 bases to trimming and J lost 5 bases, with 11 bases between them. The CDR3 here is CASSLVVRAETQYF. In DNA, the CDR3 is TGCGCCAGCAGCTTGGTAGTAAGGGCCGAGACCCAGTACTTC.

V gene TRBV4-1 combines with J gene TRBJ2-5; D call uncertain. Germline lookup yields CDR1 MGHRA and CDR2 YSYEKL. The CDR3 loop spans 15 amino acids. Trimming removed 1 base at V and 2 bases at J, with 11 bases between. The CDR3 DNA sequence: TGCGCCAGCAGCCAAGTGGGCCAGAGACAAGAGACCCAGTACTTC. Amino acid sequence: CASSQVGQRQETQYF.